Below, one TCR beta chain is given with its context. Data came from immunoSEQ multiplex PCR; TCRdb stores just in-frame clones and leaves some out. The top ten hold over 15% of the sample, which has around 19,000 clones, 65% to 70% seen once. Per the germline V gene, CDR1 is MNHEY and CDR2 is SMNVEV (reference sequence). V dropped 1 base and J dropped 3 bases, with 9 bases sitting between them. This CDR3 has 14 residues. The data are from a study of somatic mutations in cytotoxic T cells in rheumatoid arthritis. The TCR comes from an adult with rheumatoid arthritis. The chain has TRBV27 and TRBJ2-5, with TRBD2 as a possible D gene (6 bases). The sequencing input was CD8+ T cells sorted from blood. CDR3 bases: TGTGCCAGCAGTTTATATCCGGGAGAAGAGACCCAGTACTTC. This sequence encodes CASSLYPGEETQYF.